This T cell receptor beta chain was recovered during a study of blood T cell dynamics during melanoma immunotherapy. Time point: week 3, after first cycle of checkpoint inhibitor. TCRdb's copy holds only in-frame clones and misses some; the assay was immunoSEQ multiplex PCR. The data show roughly 9,900 clones, around 86% seen once. The CDR3 extends over 17 amino acids. From germline, CDR1 is ENHRY and CDR2 SYGVKD. Trimming removed 0 bases at V and 2 bases at J, with 15 bases between. The TCR originated in a human donor with melanoma. V usage is TRBV10-3 and J usage is TRBJ2-3, with D possibly being TRBD2 (7 bases). The sample here was blood, taken from a patient treated with checkpoint blockade. CDR3 DNA sequence: TGTGCCATCAGTGAGTCTCGCGGGGGCAAAAACACAGATACGCAGTATTTT. This codes for CAISESRGGKNTDTQYF.